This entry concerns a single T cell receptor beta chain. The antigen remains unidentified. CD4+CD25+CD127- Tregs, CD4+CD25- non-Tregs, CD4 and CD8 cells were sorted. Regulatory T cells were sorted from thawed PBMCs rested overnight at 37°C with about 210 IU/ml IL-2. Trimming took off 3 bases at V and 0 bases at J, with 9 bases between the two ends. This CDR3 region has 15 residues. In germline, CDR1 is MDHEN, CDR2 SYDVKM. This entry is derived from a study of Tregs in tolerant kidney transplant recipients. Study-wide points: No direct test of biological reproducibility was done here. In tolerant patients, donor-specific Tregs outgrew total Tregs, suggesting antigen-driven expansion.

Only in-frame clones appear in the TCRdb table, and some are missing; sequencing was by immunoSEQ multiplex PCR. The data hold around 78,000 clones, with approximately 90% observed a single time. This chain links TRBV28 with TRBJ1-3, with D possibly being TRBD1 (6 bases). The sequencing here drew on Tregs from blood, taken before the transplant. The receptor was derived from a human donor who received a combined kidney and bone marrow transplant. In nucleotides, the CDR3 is TGTGCCAGCAGTTTTTTGGACAGCTCTGGAAACACCATATATTTT. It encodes CASSFLDSSGNTIYF.